This T cell receptor beta chain was sequenced in a study of CD8 T cells in Susac syndrome (dated by TCRdb to between 2018 and 2021). For the study in its entirety: Repertoire sequencing was used to test whether CD8+ T cell activation and differentiation in Susac syndrome was antigen driven. The study compared CD8+ T cell repertoire clonality among roughly eleven healthy donors, about 14 Susac syndrome patients and some 16 multiple sclerosis patients. What the authors observed across the whole study: The number of individuals in the TCR sequencing and HLA analysis was acknowledged as relatively small.

High-throughput TCR beta sequencing profiled peripheral blood CD8+ and CD4+ T cells from healthy donors, Susac syndrome patients and multiple sclerosis patients. Treatment-naive patients with stable or active relapsing-remitting disease fulfilling revised McDonald criteria were used as multiple sclerosis controls. Bulk CD8+ and CD4+ T cells were purified by magnetic negative isolation, while CD8+ TEMRA cells were enriched using FACS. Blood was drawn into EDTA tubes, processed within 24 hours, and PBMCs were isolated by density gradient centrifugation. PBMCs intended for TCR sequencing were cryopreserved in liquid nitrogen and thawed later in a water bath at 37 degrees C. A purity of at least 90% was achieved for sorted or isolated CD4+, CD8+ and CD8+ TEMRA cells. With regard to this clonotype: No antigen is known for it. It has no much larger one-base neighbor in the sample; base qualities were not kept.

The CDR3, from cysteine to phenylalanine, totals 15 residues. The retained sequence is limited to the CDR3, 45 bases, with the frame set at the first base. V is cut back by 7 bases and J by 0 bases, with 7 bases in the junction unmatched. CDR1 and CDR2 (SGHNT, YYREEE) derive from the germline V gene (reference sequence). RNA was extracted using the RNeasy kit, and 0.5 to 1 microgram was reverse transcribed with random hexamers. The immunoSEQ multiplex PCR assay, which covers 54 Vbeta and 13 Jbeta segments, was used to amplify TCR beta CDR3 regions. PCR amplification bias was corrected using a synthetic template baseline for primer optimization and computational correction. On the authors' methods: Reads were annotated to V, D and J genes according to IMGT and were analyzed with immunoSEQ Analyzer, with only productive sequences retained. Clonality was computed as one minus Shannon entropy normalized by log2 of the number of productive unique sequences. For each patient and control, public and private clones were evaluated within the 100 most prevalent clones. A clone was defined as Susac-specific if it was absent from the healthy and MS cohorts, from about 1,100 published viral clones and from other ImmuneACCESS disease sequences. TCRdb ran its own pipeline on the public reads, namely fastp trimming at Q25 and MiXCR clone calling, and kept in-frame beta chains. Every distinct CDR3 protein forms one entry, paired with its most common genes and DNA. The V and J calls follow TCRdb's processing rather than the paper's. The sample has around 200,000 distinct CDR3 sequences on record, around nine tenths of them singletons. About 0.15% of the sample is held by the ten biggest clonotypes.

The rearrangement joined TRBV5-4 to TRBJ2-1, and 7 junction bases match TRBD1. The specimen sequenced was CD8+ T cells from PBMCs. The source of this sequence is a human donor with multiple sclerosis. The CDR3: CASFVTGSSYNEQFF. The sequence in DNA is TGTGCCAGCTTCGTGACAGGGAGCTCCTACAATGAGCAGTTCTTC.